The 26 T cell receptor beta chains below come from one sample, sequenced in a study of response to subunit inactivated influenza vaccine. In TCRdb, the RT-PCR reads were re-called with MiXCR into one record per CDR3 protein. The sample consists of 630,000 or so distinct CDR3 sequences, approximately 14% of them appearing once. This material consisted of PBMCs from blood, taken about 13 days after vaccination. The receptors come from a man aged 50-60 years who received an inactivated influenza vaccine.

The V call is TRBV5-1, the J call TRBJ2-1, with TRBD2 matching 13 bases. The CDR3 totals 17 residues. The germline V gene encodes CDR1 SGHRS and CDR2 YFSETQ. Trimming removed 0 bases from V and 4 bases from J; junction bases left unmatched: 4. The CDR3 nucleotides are TGCGCCAGCAGCTTGGAATCGGGACTAGCGGGATACAATGAGCAGTTCTTC. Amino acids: CASSLESGLAGYNEQFF.

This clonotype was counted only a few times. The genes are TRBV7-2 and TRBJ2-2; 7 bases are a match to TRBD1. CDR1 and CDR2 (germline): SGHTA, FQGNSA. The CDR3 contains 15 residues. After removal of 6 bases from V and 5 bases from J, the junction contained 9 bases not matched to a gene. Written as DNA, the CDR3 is TGTGCCAGCAGACTTGACAGGGCGGAGACCGGGGAGCTGTTTTTT. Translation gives CASRLDRAETGELFF.

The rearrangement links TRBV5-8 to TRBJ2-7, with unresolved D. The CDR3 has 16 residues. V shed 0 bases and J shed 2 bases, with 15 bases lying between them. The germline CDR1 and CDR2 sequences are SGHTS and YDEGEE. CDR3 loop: CASSLEIGLATYEQYF. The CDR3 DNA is TGTGCCAGCAGCTTGGAAATTGGATTGGCTACCTACGAGCAGTACTTC.

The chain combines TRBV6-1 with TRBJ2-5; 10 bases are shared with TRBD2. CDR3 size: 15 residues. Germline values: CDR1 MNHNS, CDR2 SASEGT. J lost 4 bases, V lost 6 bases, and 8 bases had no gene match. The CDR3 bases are TGTGCCAGCAGAGCGGGGGGGCAACCCGGAGAGACCCAGTACTTC. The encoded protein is CASRAGGQPGETQYF.

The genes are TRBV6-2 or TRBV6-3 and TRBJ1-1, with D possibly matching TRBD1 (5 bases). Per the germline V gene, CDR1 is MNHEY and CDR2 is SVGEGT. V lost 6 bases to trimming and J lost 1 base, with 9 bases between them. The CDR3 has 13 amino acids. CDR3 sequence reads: CASRWGPNTEAFF. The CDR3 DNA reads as TGTGCCAGCAGGTGGGGACCGAACACTGAAGCTTTCTTT.

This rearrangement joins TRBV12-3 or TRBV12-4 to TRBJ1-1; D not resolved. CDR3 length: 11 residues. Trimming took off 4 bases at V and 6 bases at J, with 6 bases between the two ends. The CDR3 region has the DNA TGTGCCAGCAGTTGGGCGTCTGAAGCTTTCTTT. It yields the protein CASSWASEAFF.

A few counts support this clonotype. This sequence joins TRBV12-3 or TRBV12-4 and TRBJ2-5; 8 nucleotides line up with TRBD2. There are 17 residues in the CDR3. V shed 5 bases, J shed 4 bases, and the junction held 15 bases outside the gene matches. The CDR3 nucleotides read TGTGCCAGCAGTGCCTCTAGTGAGACCGCGGGGGGAGAGACCCAGTACTTC. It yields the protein CASSASSETAGGETQYF.

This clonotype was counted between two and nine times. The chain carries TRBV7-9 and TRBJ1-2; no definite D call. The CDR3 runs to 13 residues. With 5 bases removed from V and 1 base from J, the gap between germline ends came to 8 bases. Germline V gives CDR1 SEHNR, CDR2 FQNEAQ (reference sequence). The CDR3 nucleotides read TGTGCCAGCAGCCAGGACGTTAACTATGGCTACACCTTC. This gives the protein CASSQDVNYGYTF.

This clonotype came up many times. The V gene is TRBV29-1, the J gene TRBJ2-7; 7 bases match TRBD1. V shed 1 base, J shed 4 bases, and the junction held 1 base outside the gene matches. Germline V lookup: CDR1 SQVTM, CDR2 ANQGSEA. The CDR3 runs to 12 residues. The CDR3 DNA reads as TGCAGCGTTGAAGTGGACAGGTACGAGCAGTACTTC. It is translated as CSVEVDRYEQYF.

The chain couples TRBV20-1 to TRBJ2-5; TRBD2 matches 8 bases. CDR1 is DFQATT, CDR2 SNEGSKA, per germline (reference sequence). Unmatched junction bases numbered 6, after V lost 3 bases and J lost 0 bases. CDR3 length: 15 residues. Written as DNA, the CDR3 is TGCAGTGCTAGCCGACTAGCGCCGTACCAAGAGACCCAGTACTTC. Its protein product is CSASRLAPYQETQYF.

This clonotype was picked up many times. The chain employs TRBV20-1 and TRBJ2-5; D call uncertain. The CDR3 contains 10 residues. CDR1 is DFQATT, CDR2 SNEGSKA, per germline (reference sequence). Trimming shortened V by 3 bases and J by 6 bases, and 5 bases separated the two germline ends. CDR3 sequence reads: CSASRQTQYF. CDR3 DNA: TGCAGTGCTAGTAGGCAGACCCAGTACTTC.

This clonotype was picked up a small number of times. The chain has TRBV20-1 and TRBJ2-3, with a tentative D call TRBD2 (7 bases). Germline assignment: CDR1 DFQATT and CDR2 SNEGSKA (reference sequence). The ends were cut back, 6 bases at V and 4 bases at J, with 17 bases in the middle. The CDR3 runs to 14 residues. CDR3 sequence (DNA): TGCAGTGCGAAGGAGGGGGGGATCGCAGATACGCAGTATTTT. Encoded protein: CSAKEGGIADTQYF.

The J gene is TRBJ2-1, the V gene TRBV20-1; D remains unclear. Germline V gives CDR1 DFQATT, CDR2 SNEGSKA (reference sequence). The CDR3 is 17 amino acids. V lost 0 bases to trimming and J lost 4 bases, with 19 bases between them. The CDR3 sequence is CSARDHRLSLGYNEQFF. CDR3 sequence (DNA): TGCAGTGCTAGAGATCACCGACTGAGTTTGGGGTACAATGAGCAGTTCTTC.

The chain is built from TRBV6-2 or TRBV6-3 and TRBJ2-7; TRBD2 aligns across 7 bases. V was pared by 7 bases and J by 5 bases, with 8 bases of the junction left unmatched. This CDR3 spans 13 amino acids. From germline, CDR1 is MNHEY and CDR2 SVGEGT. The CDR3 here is CASKSTSFNEQYF. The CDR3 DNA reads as TGTGCCAGCAAGTCGACTAGCTTCAACGAGCAGTACTTC.

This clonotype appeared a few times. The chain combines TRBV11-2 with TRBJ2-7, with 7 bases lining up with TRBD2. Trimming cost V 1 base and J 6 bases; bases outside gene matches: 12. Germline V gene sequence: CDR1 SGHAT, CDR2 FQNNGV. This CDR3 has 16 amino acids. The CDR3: CASSLGSGGRLGEQYF. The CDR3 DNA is TGTGCCAGCAGCTTAGGTTCGGGGGGAAGATTGGGCGAGCAGTACTTC.

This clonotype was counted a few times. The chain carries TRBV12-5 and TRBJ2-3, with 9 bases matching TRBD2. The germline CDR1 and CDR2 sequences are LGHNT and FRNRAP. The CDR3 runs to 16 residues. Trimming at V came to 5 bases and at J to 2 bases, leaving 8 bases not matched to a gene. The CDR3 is CASGQSGLANTDTQYF. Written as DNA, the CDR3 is TGTGCTAGTGGTCAATCGGGACTAGCCAACACAGATACGCAGTATTTT.

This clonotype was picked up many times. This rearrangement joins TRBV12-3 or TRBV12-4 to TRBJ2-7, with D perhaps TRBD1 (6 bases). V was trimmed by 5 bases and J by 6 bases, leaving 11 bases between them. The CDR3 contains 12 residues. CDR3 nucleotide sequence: TGTGCCAGCAGTACCACAGGGTTCGAGCAGTACTTC. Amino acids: CASSTTGFEQYF.

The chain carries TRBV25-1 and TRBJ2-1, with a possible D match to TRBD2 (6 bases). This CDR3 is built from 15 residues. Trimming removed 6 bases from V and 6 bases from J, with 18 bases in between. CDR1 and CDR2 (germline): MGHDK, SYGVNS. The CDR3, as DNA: TGTGCCAGCAGCGGTCGGGGAACTAGCTTCAATGAGCAGTTCTTC. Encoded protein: CASSGRGTSFNEQFF.

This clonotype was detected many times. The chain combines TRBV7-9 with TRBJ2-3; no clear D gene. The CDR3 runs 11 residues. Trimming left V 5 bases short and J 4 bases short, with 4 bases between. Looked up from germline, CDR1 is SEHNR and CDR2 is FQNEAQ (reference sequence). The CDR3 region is CASSKPDTQYF. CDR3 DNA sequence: TGTGCCAGCAGCAAACCAGATACGCAGTATTTT.

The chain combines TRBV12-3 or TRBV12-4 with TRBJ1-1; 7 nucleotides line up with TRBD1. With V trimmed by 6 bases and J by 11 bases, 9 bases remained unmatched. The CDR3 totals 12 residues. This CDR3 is CASRQGYQQAFF. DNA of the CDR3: TGTGCCAGCAGACAGGGGTACCAGCAGGCTTTCTTT.

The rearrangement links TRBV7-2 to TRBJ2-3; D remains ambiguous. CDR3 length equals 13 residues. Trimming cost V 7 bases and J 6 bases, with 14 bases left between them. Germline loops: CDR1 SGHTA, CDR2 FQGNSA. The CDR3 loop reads CASTINLRDTQYF. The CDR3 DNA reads TGTGCCAGCACCATAAATTTAAGGGATACGCAGTATTTT.

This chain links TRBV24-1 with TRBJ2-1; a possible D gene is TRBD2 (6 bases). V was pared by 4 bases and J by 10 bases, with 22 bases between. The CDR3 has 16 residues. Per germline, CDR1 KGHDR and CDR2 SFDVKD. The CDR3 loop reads CATSDPGTHLQREQFF. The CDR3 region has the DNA TGTGCCACCAGTGACCCTGGGACTCACCTACAAAGAGAGCAGTTCTTC.

This CDR3 reads CASRREGNQPQHF. The CDR3 DNA reads as TGTGCCAGCCGGAGGGAGGGCAATCAGCCCCAGCATTTT. The gene calls are TRBV7-2 and TRBJ1-5; no clear D gene. The CDR3 totals 13 residues. Germline V CDR1 and CDR2: SGHTA, FQGNSA. V gave up 8 bases and J gave up 2 bases, with 10 bases separating them.

DNA of the CDR3: TGTGCCAGCAGCCAATTCCCAGCAAGTATGAACACTGAAGCTTTCTTT. This sequence encodes CASSQFPASMNTEAFF. The rearrangement links TRBV4-2 to TRBJ1-1; D uncertain. The CDR3 runs to 16 residues. The V end was cut by 2 bases, the J end by 0 bases, with 13 bases between. Germline CDR1 reads LGHNA; CDR2 reads YNFKEQ.

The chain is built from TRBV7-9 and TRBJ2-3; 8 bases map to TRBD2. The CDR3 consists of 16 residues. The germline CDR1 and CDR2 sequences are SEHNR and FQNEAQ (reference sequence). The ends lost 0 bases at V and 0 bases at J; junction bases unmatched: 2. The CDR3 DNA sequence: TGTGCCAGCAGCTTAGCTAGCGGGGCTAGCACAGATACGCAGTATTTT. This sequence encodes CASSLASGASTDTQYF.

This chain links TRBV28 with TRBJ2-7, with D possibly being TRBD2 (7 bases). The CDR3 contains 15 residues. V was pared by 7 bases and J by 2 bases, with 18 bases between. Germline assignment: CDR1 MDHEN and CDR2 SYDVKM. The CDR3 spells CASTSGGSNTYEQYF. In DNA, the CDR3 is TGTGCCAGCACCTCGGGGGGCAGCAATACCTACGAGCAGTACTTC. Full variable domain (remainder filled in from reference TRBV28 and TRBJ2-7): DVKVTQSSRYLVKRTGEKVFLECVQDMDHENMFWYRQDPGLGLRLIYFSYDVKMKEKGDIPEGYSVSREKKERFSLILESASTNQTSMYLCASTSGGSNTYEQYFGPGTRLTVT.